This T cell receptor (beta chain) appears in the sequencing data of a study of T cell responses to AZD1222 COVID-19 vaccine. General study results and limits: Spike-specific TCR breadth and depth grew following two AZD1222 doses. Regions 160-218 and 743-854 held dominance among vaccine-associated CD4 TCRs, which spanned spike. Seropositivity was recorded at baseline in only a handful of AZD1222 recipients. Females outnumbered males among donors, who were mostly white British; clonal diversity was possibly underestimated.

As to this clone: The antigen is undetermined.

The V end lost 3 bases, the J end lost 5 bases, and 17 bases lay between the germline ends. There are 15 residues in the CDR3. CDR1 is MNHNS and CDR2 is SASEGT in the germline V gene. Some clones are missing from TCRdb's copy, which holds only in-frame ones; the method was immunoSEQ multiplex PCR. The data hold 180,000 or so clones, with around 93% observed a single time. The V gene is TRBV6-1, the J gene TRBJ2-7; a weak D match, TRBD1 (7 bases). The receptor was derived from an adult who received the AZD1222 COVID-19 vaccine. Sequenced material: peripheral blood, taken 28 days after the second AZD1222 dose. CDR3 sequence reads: CASSDQEGAIDEQYF. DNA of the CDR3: TGTGCCAGCAGTGACCAGGAGGGGGCGATTGACGAGCAGTACTTC.